Presented here are 30 T cell receptor beta chains from one specimen sequenced in a study of preoperative IRX-2 immunotherapy in early breast cancer (dated by TCRdb to about 2019). Receptors were amplified or captured by the immunoSEQ multiplex PCR assay. Not all clones reach the TCRdb copy of this immuneACCESS table, which keeps in-frame sequences only. Checked studies attribute under half of the gap to unresolved V genes and leave the rest unexplained. The sample yields about 98,000 clones; 75% to 90% were counted once. 2% to 2.5% of the sample comes from the top ten. The intended sense of this specimen's treatment or condition label: preoperative locoregional IRX-2 cytokine immunotherapy. This specimen consisted of tumor tissue, obtained after IRX-2 immunotherapy. These receptor sequences come from a human donor with breast cancer.

V and J are TRBV6-8 and TRBJ2-6; no definite D call. V lost 5 bases to trimming and J lost 0 bases, with 8 bases between them. The CDR3 runs 15 residues. CDR1 and CDR2 from the germline V gene are MNHGY and SAAAGT. This CDR3 reads CASSDPGSGANVLTF. CDR3 nucleotides: TGTGCCAGCAGTGATCCAGGCTCTGGGGCCAACGTCCTGACTTTC.

This chain joins TRBV18 and TRBJ1-1; no firm D call. The CDR3 spans 12 residues. The germline CDR1 and CDR2 sequences are KGHSH and LQKENI. The V end was cut by 4 bases, the J end by 6 bases, with 9 bases between. Written as DNA, the CDR3 is TGTGCCAGCTCACGTTTCCCCCCTGAAGCTTTCTTT. Translating gives CASSRFPPEAFF.

The rearrangement uses TRBV11-3 and TRBJ2-3; TRBD2 aligns across 9 bases. Germline CDR1 is SGHNT and CDR2 is YENEEA. The CDR3 is 15 amino acids. Unmatched junction bases numbered 7, after V lost 4 bases and J lost 5 bases. The CDR3 bases are TGTGCCAGCAGCTCGGCCGGCGGGAGGGTAGATACGCAGTATTTT. Its protein product is CASSSAGGRVDTQYF.

This chain joins TRBV30 and TRBJ1-2; D is ambiguous. V was cut by 2 bases and J by 3 bases, with 10 bases left in between. The germline V gene encodes CDR1 GTSNPN and CDR2 SVGIG (reference sequence). This CDR3 has 13 residues. The CDR3 region is CAWSLRQDYGYTF. CDR3 coding DNA: TGTGCCTGGAGTTTAAGACAAGACTATGGCTACACCTTC. Drawing the rest from reference TRBV30 and TRBJ1-2, the complete variable domain is SQTIHQWPATLVQPVGSPLSLECTVEGTSNPNLYWYRQAAGRGLQLLFYSVGIGQISSEVPQNLSASRPQDRQFILSSKKLLLSDSGFYLCAWSLRQDYGYTFGSGTRLTVV.

The rearrangement joins TRBV18 to TRBJ2-3, with D tentatively TRBD2 (6 bases). V lost 4 bases to trimming and J lost 2 bases, with 13 bases between them. Germline values: CDR1 KGHSH, CDR2 LQKENI. The CDR3 contains 15 residues. The CDR3 region has the DNA TGTGCCAGCTCACACATAGCGGATACCACAGATACGCAGTATTTT. Protein: CASSHIADTTDTQYF.

There are a few counts of this clone. V and J are TRBV15 and TRBJ1-5; a possible D gene is TRBD1 (5 bases). Germline V lookup: CDR1 LNHNV, CDR2 YYDKDF (reference sequence). This CDR3 has 17 amino acids. V gave up 5 bases and J gave up 2 bases, with 19 bases separating them. CDR3 nucleotides: TGTGCCACCAGCCTCGGAGGCCCGGGGGACGGCAATCAGCCCCAGCATTTT. Translated, it gives CATSLGGPGDGNQPQHF.

This chain links TRBV2 with TRBJ1-1, with D unresolved. The CDR3 is 12 residues long. CDR1 is SNHLY and CDR2 is FYNNEI in the germline V gene. Trimming removed 5 bases at V and 8 bases at J, with 12 bases between. The chain's CDR3 is CASSLRTREAFF. In DNA form, the CDR3 reads TGTGCCAGCAGTTTAAGGACCAGGGAAGCTTTCTTT.

The chain joins TRBV10-2 to TRBJ1-6; no clear D. Germline V gene lookup returns CDR1 WSHSY and CDR2 SAAADI. V was pared by 3 bases and J by 9 bases, with 12 bases between. CDR3 length equals 14 residues. The CDR3 coding sequence is TGCGCCAGCAGTGACCCTACCAAGGCTTCACCCCTCCACTTT. Protein sequence: CASSDPTKASPLHF.

Concerning this clone itself: Germline and junction disagree at one end, which may indicate a read error. The rearrangement uses TRBV6-8 and TRBJ2-3; 13 bases map to TRBD2. Germline V gene data show CDR1 as MNHGY and CDR2 as SAAAGT. CDR3 length: 16 amino acids. CDR3 protein: CAISDWTSGRTDTQYF. CDR3 in DNA: TGTGCCATCAGTGACTGGACTAGCGGGAGAACAGATACGCAGTATTTT.

V gene TRBV6-8 combines with J gene TRBJ1-2; 7 positions match TRBD1. This CDR3 has 13 residues. Per the germline V gene, CDR1 is MNHGY and CDR2 is SAAAGT. V was pared by 6 bases and J by 6 bases, with 7 bases of the junction left unmatched. CDR3: CASSRGQANGYTF. CDR3 nucleotides: TGTGCCAGCAGCCGCGGACAGGCGAATGGCTACACCTTC.

The V gene is TRBV28, the J gene TRBJ2-7, with 11 bases lining up with TRBD1. This CDR3 has 15 residues. Germline-derived CDR1 and CDR2 are MDHEN and SYDVKM. The V segment lost 5 bases and the J segment 3 bases; nucleotides outside the gene matches: 6. DNA of the CDR3: TGTGCCAGCAGTGAATCCGGGACAGGGGGCTACGAGCAGTACTTC. This encodes CASSESGTGGYEQYF.

The V call is TRBV10-1, the J call TRBJ1-1; no definite D call. This CDR3 is built from 13 residues. CDR1 and CDR2 (germline): WNHNN, SYGVQD (reference sequence). V was cut by 6 bases and J by 5 bases, with 13 bases left in between. The CDR3 reads CASSPTSGTEAFF. The CDR3 DNA sequence: TGCGCCAGCAGCCCGACGTCCGGTACTGAAGCTTTCTTT.

The rearrangement links TRBV2 to TRBJ1-2; D perhaps matches TRBD1 (6 bases). The CDR3 length is 15 residues. Trimming took 1 base from V and 8 from J, leaving 17 bases between them. In germline, CDR1 is SNHLY, CDR2 FYNNEI. The CDR3 DNA reads TGTGCCAGCAGTGAAGGTCGGACAGCCCTCCAGGGCTACACCTTC. This encodes CASSEGRTALQGYTF.

The sample holds one count of this clone. The J gene is TRBJ1-3, the V gene TRBV5-1, with a weak D call TRBD1 (6 bases). Trimming removed 4 bases at V and 7 bases at J, with 18 bases between. The germline gives CDR1 SGHRS, CDR2 YFSETQ. The length of the CDR3 is 15 residues. The CDR3 here is CASSPKAAGENTIYF. DNA of the CDR3: TGCGCCAGCAGCCCCAAAGCGGCAGGGGAGAACACCATATATTTT.

The V and J genes are TRBV30 and TRBJ2-2, with TRBD2 as a possible D gene (5 bases). The V end lost 2 bases, the J end lost 0 bases, and 7 bases lay between the germline ends. The CDR3 is 14 amino acids. Germline V gene lookup returns CDR1 GTSNPN and CDR2 SVGIG (reference sequence). CDR3 nucleotide sequence: TGTGCCTGGAGTAGCGGTGCGAACACCGGGGAGCTGTTTTTT. Translation gives CAWSSGANTGELFF.

The gene calls are TRBV6-8 and TRBJ1-5, with TRBD1 matching over 7 bases. There are 14 residues in the CDR3. With V trimmed by 2 bases and J by 2 bases, 0 bases remained unmatched. The V gene's germline CDR1 is MNHGY and CDR2 SAAAGT. CDR3 sequence (DNA): TGTGCCAGCAGTTACGGACAGGGCAATCAGCCCCAGCATTTT. Protein: CASSYGQGNQPQHF.

Note on this clone: The germline gene is not matched at one end of the junction; a read error may be the cause. J is TRBJ2-7 and V is TRBV6-8; TRBD1 is a possible D gene (5 bases). There are 12 residues in the CDR3. Per germline, CDR1 MNHGY and CDR2 SAAAGT. The CDR3 reads CAISGQGNEQYF. CDR3 DNA sequence: TGTGCCATCAGTGGGCAGGGTAACGAGCAGTAYTTC.

This chain connects TRBV9 to TRBJ2-1; 15 nucleotides match TRBD2. V was pared by 2 bases and J by 1 base, with 1 base of the junction left unmatched. Germline-derived CDR1 and CDR2 are SGDLS and YYNGEE. The CDR3 runs 17 residues. The CDR3 bases are TGTGCCAGCAGCGTGGGACTAGCGGGAGGTTCCTACAATGAGCAGTTCTTC. Translating it yields CASSVGLAGGSYNEQFF.

V is TRBV1 and J is TRBJ1-2. TRBV1 is shown as a pseudogene. There are 16 residues in the CDR3. The CDR3 DNA reads TGCGCCAGCAGCCAAGGGGTAACTGGGGGTTGGGACCTCTACACCTTC. Encoded protein: CASSQGVTGGWDLYTF.

The chain carries TRBV19 and TRBJ1-6; D is uncertain. CDR3 length: 15 residues. Germline V gene data show CDR1 as LNHDA and CDR2 as SQIVND (reference sequence). The V end was cut by 3 bases, the J end by 4 bases, with 10 bases between. CDR3 sequence reads: CASSMSRTYNSPLHF. CDR3 bases: TGTGCCAGTAGTATGTCGAGAACTTATAATTCACCCCTCCACTTT.

The J gene is TRBJ2-3, the V gene TRBV29-1, with TRBD2 identical over 7 bases. Per the germline V gene, CDR1 is SQVTM and CDR2 is ANQGSEA. This CDR3 comprises 16 residues. The V and J ends lost 7 bases and 0 bases, in that order; junction bases with no gene match: 13. CDR3 sequence reads: CSARLLAATSTDTQYF. CDR3 DNA sequence: TGCAGCGCCCGCTTGCTAGCGGCCACTAGCACAGATACGCAGTATTTT.

This sequence joins TRBV5-1 and TRBJ1-4; TRBD1 is a possible D gene (5 bases). This CDR3 has 15 residues. With 0 bases removed from V and 8 bases from J, the gap between germline ends came to 14 bases. CDR1 is SGHRS, CDR2 YFSETQ, per germline. CDR3 sequence reads: CASSLGGRGEEKLFF. Here the CDR3 DNA reads TGCGCCAGCAGCTTGGGGGGGAGAGGGGAAGAAAAACTGTTTTTT.

The V and J genes are TRBV15 and TRBJ2-6, with 9 bases identical to TRBD1. Unmatched junction bases numbered 5, after V lost 5 bases and J lost 0 bases. The CDR3 covers 17 residues. Germline V gene data show CDR1 as LNHNV and CDR2 as YYDKDF (reference sequence). The CDR3 is CATSEQTGGSGANVLTF. CDR3 nucleotide sequence: TGTGCCACCAGCGAACAGACAGGGGGCTCTGGGGCCAACGTCCTGACTTTC.

This sequence joins TRBV19 and TRBJ1-5; 9 nucleotides match TRBD1. The germline V gene encodes CDR1 LNHDA and CDR2 SQIVND (reference sequence). V was pared by 5 bases and J by 7 bases, with 9 bases of the junction left unmatched. The CDR3 is made up of 15 amino acids. The CDR3 loop reads CASSVDRGTRQPQHF. CDR3 DNA: TGTGCCAGTAGTGTCGACAGGGGGACAAGGCAGCCCCAGCATTTT.

This chain joins TRBV14 and TRBJ2-5, with D possibly matching TRBD2 (6 bases). The germline V and J ends were trimmed by 4 bases and 5 bases, with 8 bases remaining between them. Germline V gene data show CDR1 as SGHDN and CDR2 as FVKESK. The CDR3 consists of 12 residues. CDR3 DNA: TGTGCCAGCAGCCTAGGGAGGGAGACCCAGTACTTC. Its protein is CASSLGRETQYF.

This clone was counted only a few times. The chain is built from TRBV6-8 and TRBJ1-4; D gene ambiguous. From germline, CDR1 is MNHGY and CDR2 SAAAGT. V was shortened by 4 bases and J by 16 bases, with 16 bases between the two germline ends. The CDR3 length is 12 residues. For the CDR3, the DNA is TGTGCCAGCAGTTCCCCCGAGACAATGCCGTTTTTT. It codes for CASSSPETMPFF.

This clone was seen more than once but under ten times. The chain employs TRBV7-6 and TRBJ1-1, with 10 bases that match TRBD1. CDR1 and CDR2 from the germline V gene are SGHVS and FNYEAQ. The junction had 7 bases not matched to a gene; V was cut back by 5 bases and J by 7 bases. This CDR3 is built from 14 residues. The CDR3 coding sequence is TGTGCCAGCAGCCGAGAGACAGGGGGCATTGAAGCTTTCTTT. Translating gives CASSRETGGIEAFF.

The chain employs TRBV6-8 and TRBJ1-5, with D possibly being TRBD1 (6 bases). V was cut by 7 bases and J by 1 base, with 8 bases left in between. The CDR3 runs to 13 residues. In germline, CDR1 is MNHGY, CDR2 SAAAGT. The chain's CDR3 is CASKGESNQPQHF. As DNA, the CDR3 is TGTGCCAGCAAGGGGGAGAGCAATCAGCCCCAGCATTTT.

The chain carries TRBV25-1 and TRBJ2-3, with TRBD2 as a possible D gene (6 bases). CDR3 length: 14 residues. CDR1 and CDR2 from the germline V gene are MGHDK and SYGVNS. The V gene lost 7 bases and the J gene lost 1 base, with 12 bases spanning the gap. The CDR3 DNA sequence: TGTGCCAGCAACGGGGCGGGGCGCACAGATACGCAGTATTTT. This encodes CASNGAGRTDTQYF.

The rearrangement links TRBV11-3 to TRBJ2-3, with 8 nucleotides matching TRBD2. Germline values: CDR1 SGHNT, CDR2 YENEEA. J gave up 5 bases and V 5 bases, and 9 bases lay outside the gene matches. The CDR3 runs 15 residues. The CDR3 region has the DNA TGTGCCAGCAGCGTGCCGGCGGGGGGCTTAGATACGCAGTATTTT. This encodes CASSVPAGGLDTQYF.